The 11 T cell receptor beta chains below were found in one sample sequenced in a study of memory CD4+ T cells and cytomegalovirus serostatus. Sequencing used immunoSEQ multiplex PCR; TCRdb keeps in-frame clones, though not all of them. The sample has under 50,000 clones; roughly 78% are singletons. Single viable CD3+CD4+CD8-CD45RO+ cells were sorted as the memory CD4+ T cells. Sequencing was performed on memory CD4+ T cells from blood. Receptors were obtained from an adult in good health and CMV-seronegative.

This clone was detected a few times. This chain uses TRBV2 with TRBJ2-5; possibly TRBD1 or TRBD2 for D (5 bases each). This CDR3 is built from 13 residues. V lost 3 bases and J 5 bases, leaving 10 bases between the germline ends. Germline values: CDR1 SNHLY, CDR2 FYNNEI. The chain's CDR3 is CASSEGTYETQYF. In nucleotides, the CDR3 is TGTGCCAGCAGTGAGGGGACCTACGAGACCCAGTACTTC. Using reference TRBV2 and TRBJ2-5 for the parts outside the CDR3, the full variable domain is EPEVTQTPSHQVTQMGQEVILRCVPISNHLYFYWYRQILGQKVEFLVSFYNNEISEKSEIFDDQFSVERPDGSNFTLKIRSTKLEDSAMYFCASSEGTYETQYFGPGTRLLVL.

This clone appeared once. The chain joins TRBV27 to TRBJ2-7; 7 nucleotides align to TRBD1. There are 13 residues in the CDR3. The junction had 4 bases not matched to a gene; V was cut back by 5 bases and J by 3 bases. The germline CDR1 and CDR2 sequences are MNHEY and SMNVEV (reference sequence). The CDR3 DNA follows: TGTGCCAGCAGTCGGGACAGAGACTACGAGCAGTACTTC. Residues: CASSRDRDYEQYF.

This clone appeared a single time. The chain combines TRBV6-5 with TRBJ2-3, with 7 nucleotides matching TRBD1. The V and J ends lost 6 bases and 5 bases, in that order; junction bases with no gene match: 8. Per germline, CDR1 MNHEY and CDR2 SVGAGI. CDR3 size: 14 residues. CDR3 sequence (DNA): TGTGCCAGCAGGTTCACAGGGGCGGGAGATACGCAGTATTTT. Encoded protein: CASRFTGAGDTQYF.

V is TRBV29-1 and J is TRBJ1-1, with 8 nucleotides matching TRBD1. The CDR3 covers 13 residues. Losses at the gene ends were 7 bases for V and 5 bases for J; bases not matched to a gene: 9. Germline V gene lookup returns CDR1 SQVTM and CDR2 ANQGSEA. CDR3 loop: CSALQGGGTEAFF. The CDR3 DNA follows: TGCAGCGCCCTACAGGGGGGAGGGACTGAAGCTTTCTTT.

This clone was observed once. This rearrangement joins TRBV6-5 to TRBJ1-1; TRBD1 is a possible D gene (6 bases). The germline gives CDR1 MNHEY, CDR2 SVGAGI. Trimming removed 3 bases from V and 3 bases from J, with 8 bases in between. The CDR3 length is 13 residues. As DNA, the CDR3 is TGTGCCAGCAGTTATTACAGGGACACTGAAGCTTTCTTT. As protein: CASSYYRDTEAFF.

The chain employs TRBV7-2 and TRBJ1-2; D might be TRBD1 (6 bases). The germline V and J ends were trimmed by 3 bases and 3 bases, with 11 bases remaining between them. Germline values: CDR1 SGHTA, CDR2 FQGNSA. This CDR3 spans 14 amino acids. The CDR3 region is CASSLGQTDYGYTF. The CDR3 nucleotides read TGTGCCAGCAGCTTGGGACAAACGGACTATGGCTACACCTTC.

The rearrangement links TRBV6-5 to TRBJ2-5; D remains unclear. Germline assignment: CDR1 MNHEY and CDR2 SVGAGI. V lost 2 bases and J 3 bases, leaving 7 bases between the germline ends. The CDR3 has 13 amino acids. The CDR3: CASSYGPKETQYF. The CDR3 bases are TGTGCCAGCAGTTACGGCCCGAAAGAGACCCAGTACTTC.

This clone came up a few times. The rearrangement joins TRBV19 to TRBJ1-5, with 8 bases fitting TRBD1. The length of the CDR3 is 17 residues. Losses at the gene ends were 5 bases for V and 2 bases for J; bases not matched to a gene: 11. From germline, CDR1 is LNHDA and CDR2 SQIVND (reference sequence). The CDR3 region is CASSSGTGGVGNQPQHF. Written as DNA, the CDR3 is TGTGCCAGTAGTTCAGGGACAGGAGGTGTAGGCAATCAGCCCCAGCATTTT.

The CDR3 sequence is CAWRSTGASDQYF. CDR3 in DNA: TGTGCCTGGAGGTCGACAGGGGCCTCCGACCAGTACTTC. This sequence joins TRBV30 and TRBJ2-5, with 8 positions matching TRBD1. CDR1 GTSNPN and CDR2 SVGIG come from the germline V gene (reference sequence). The junction had 10 bases not matched to a gene; V was cut back by 3 bases and J by 10 bases. The CDR3 sequence is 13 residues long.

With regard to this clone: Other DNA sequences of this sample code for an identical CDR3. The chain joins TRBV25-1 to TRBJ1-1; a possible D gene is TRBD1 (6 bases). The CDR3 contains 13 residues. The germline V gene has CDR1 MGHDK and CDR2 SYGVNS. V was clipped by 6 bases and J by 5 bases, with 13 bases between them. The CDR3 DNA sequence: TGTGCCAGCAGAAGAGGGGGGGGAACTGAAGCTTTCTTT. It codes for CASRRGGGTEAFF.

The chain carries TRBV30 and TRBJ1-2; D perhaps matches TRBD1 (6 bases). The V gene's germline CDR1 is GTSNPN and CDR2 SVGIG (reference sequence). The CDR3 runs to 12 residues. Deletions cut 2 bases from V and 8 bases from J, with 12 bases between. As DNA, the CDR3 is TGTGCCTGGAGTCCGGGGGGGCGAGGCTACACCTTC. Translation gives CAWSPGGRGYTF.